Included here is one TCR beta chain sequence, with context. Germline and genes: mouse. The observed sequence ends 4 residues before the CDR3 terminus, with the missing tail filled in from the germline J gene. The authors extracted RNA and reverse transcribed it into cDNA as the sequencing template. Clones were read by immunoSEQ multiplex PCR, and TCRdb kept only the in-frame ones, dropping some. This sample carries some 110,000 clones, none of them present only once. This entry comes from a study of CD8+ T cells in alopecia areata. Germline CDR1 reads NNHDY; CDR2 reads SYVADS. V was cut by 0 bases and J by 0 bases, with 8 bases left in between. CDR3 size: 15 residues.

This TCR came from a C3H/HeJ mouse with alopecia areata. These mice share the MHC haplotype H2-k. Sample: lesional skin. The rearrangement uses TRBV13-3 and TRBJ2-5, with D unresolved. Here the CDR3 reads CASSDASGNQDTQYF. Incomplete CDR3 DNA: TGTGCCAGCAGTGATGCATCAGGTAACCAAGAC.